This T cell receptor beta chain appears in the sequencing data of a study of human versus mouse CDR3 diversity and MHC coevolution. Study at large: immunoSEQ was reported to reach one in 200,000 T cells sensitivity. Valid reads per sample ranged from roughly 5.5 x 10^6 to 1.7 x 10^7. Regarding the study as a whole: Clonal inequality was lowest in two of the three human donors. Some 1.5 million TCR beta clonotypes were estimated for humans, the largest repertoire.

The method was immunoSEQ multiplex PCR; TCRdb's version includes in-frame clones alone and lacks a portion of them. The table has around 77,000 clones, about nine tenths seen once; the top ten hold roughly 0.16%. Trimming pared 0 bases from V and 6 bases from J, leaving 16 bases between. The CDR3 is made up of 16 amino acids. Germline CDR1 reads SGHNT; CDR2 reads YYREEE (reference sequence). A note on this clone: The antigen is unknown.

The chain employs TRBV5-4 and TRBJ2-1; D call uncertain. The sequenced sample consisted of naive CD4+ T cells from blood. Subset: CD45RO-negative CD62L-positive naive CD4 T cells. The TCR sequence derives from a person aged 25 to 75 in good health. As DNA, the CDR3 is TGTGCCAGCAGCTTGGGTCCGGAGATGGCCTTCAATGAGCAGTTCTTC. Translating gives CASSLGPEMAFNEQFF.